The 8 T cell receptor beta chains given below trace back to one sample, sequenced in a study of blood T cell repertoires in COVID-19. Only in-frame clones appear in the TCRdb table, and some are missing; sequencing was by immunoSEQ multiplex PCR. The data contain 100,000 to 120,000 clones, around 86% of them singletons. Sequencing was carried out using peripheral blood. These TCRs come from a woman aged 65 to 85 with acute or convalescent COVID-19.

This clone was seen ten or more times. The CDR3 DNA reads TGTGCCAGCACCAGGACAGCGACTACTGCCTACGAGCAGTACTTC. Amino acid sequence: CASTRTATTAYEQYF. The V and J genes are TRBV6-5 and TRBJ2-7; perhaps TRBD1 as D (6 bases). Germline CDR1 MNHEY, CDR2 SVGAGI. This CDR3 spans 15 amino acids. V was trimmed by 7 bases and J by 2 bases, leaving 18 bases between them.

This chain joins TRBV27 and TRBJ1-4; D uncertain. V gave up 3 bases and J gave up 4 bases, with 9 bases separating them. The length of the CDR3 is 14 residues. Per the germline V gene, CDR1 is MNHEY and CDR2 is SMNVEV (reference sequence). Here the CDR3 reads CASSLRAVNEKLFF. The CDR3 bases are TGTGCCAGCAGTTTGAGGGCGGTTAATGAAAAACTGTTTTTT.

The chain's CDR3 is CASRPYRGGNSPLHF. CDR3 coding DNA: TGCGCCAGCAGACCCTACAGGGGGGGAAATTCACCCCTCCACTTT. The genes are TRBV5-1 and TRBJ1-6, with TRBD1 matching 8 bases. The ends lost 5 bases at V and 7 bases at J; junction bases unmatched: 8. This CDR3 is 15 amino acids long. Germline assignment: CDR1 SGHRS and CDR2 YFSETQ. The variable domain in full, with the rest retrieved from reference TRBV5-1 and TRBJ1-6, is KAGVTQTPRYLIKTRGQQVTLSCSPISGHRSVSWYQQTPGQGLQFLFEYFSETQRNKGNFPGRFSGRQFSNSRSEMNVSTLELGDSALYLCASRPYRGGNSPLHFGNGTRLTVT.

The chain recombines TRBV2 with TRBJ2-3; 10 positions match TRBD2. V gave up 5 bases and J gave up 8 bases; unmatched junction bases: 7. Germline V lookup: CDR1 SNHLY, CDR2 FYNNEI. The CDR3 covers 14 residues. In nucleotides, the CDR3 is TGTGCCAGCAGTCCTAGCGGGGGCCAGGGTACGCAGTATTTT. Translating it yields CASSPSGGQGTQYF.

This chain uses TRBV6-5 with TRBJ1-1; 7 bases agree with TRBD1. CDR3 length equals 13 residues. The germline gives CDR1 MNHEY, CDR2 SVGAGI. Unmatched junction bases numbered 10, after V lost 6 bases and J lost 9 bases. CDR3 amino acids: CASRGLVGGKAFF. The CDR3 nucleotides are TGTGCCAGCAGGGGACTAGTAGGGGGCAAAGCTTTCTTT.

V is TRBV3-1 (or the pseudogene TRBV3-2) and J is TRBJ1-3, with D unresolved. The CDR3 is 14 amino acids. The V end lost 8 bases, the J end lost 3 bases, and 14 bases lay between the germline ends. Germline CDR1 and CDR2: LGHDT and YNNKEL (reference sequence). The CDR3 sequence: CASAPGRVGNTIYF. The CDR3 region has the DNA TGTGCCAGCGCACCGGGGAGGGTTGGAAACACCATATATTTT.

DNA of the CDR3: TGCGCCAGCATCCAGGGTGTCGTCCACTTT. This sequence encodes CASIQGVVHF. The rearrangement links TRBV23-1 to TRBJ1-6; tentatively, D is TRBD1 (5 bases). TRBV23-1 has ORF status, its function being uncertain. With 7 bases removed from V and 17 bases from J, the gap between germline ends came to 12 bases. The CDR3 is 10 residues long.

The chain employs TRBV6-5 and TRBJ2-7; tentative D call: TRBD2 (5 bases). The germline V gene encodes CDR1 MNHEY and CDR2 SVGAGI. The CDR3 totals 13 residues. V was pared by 6 bases and J by 3 bases, with 12 bases between. The CDR3 loop is CASSGVLHYEQYF. CDR3 coding DNA: TGTGCCAGCAGCGGGGTCCTGCACTACGAGCAGTACTTC.